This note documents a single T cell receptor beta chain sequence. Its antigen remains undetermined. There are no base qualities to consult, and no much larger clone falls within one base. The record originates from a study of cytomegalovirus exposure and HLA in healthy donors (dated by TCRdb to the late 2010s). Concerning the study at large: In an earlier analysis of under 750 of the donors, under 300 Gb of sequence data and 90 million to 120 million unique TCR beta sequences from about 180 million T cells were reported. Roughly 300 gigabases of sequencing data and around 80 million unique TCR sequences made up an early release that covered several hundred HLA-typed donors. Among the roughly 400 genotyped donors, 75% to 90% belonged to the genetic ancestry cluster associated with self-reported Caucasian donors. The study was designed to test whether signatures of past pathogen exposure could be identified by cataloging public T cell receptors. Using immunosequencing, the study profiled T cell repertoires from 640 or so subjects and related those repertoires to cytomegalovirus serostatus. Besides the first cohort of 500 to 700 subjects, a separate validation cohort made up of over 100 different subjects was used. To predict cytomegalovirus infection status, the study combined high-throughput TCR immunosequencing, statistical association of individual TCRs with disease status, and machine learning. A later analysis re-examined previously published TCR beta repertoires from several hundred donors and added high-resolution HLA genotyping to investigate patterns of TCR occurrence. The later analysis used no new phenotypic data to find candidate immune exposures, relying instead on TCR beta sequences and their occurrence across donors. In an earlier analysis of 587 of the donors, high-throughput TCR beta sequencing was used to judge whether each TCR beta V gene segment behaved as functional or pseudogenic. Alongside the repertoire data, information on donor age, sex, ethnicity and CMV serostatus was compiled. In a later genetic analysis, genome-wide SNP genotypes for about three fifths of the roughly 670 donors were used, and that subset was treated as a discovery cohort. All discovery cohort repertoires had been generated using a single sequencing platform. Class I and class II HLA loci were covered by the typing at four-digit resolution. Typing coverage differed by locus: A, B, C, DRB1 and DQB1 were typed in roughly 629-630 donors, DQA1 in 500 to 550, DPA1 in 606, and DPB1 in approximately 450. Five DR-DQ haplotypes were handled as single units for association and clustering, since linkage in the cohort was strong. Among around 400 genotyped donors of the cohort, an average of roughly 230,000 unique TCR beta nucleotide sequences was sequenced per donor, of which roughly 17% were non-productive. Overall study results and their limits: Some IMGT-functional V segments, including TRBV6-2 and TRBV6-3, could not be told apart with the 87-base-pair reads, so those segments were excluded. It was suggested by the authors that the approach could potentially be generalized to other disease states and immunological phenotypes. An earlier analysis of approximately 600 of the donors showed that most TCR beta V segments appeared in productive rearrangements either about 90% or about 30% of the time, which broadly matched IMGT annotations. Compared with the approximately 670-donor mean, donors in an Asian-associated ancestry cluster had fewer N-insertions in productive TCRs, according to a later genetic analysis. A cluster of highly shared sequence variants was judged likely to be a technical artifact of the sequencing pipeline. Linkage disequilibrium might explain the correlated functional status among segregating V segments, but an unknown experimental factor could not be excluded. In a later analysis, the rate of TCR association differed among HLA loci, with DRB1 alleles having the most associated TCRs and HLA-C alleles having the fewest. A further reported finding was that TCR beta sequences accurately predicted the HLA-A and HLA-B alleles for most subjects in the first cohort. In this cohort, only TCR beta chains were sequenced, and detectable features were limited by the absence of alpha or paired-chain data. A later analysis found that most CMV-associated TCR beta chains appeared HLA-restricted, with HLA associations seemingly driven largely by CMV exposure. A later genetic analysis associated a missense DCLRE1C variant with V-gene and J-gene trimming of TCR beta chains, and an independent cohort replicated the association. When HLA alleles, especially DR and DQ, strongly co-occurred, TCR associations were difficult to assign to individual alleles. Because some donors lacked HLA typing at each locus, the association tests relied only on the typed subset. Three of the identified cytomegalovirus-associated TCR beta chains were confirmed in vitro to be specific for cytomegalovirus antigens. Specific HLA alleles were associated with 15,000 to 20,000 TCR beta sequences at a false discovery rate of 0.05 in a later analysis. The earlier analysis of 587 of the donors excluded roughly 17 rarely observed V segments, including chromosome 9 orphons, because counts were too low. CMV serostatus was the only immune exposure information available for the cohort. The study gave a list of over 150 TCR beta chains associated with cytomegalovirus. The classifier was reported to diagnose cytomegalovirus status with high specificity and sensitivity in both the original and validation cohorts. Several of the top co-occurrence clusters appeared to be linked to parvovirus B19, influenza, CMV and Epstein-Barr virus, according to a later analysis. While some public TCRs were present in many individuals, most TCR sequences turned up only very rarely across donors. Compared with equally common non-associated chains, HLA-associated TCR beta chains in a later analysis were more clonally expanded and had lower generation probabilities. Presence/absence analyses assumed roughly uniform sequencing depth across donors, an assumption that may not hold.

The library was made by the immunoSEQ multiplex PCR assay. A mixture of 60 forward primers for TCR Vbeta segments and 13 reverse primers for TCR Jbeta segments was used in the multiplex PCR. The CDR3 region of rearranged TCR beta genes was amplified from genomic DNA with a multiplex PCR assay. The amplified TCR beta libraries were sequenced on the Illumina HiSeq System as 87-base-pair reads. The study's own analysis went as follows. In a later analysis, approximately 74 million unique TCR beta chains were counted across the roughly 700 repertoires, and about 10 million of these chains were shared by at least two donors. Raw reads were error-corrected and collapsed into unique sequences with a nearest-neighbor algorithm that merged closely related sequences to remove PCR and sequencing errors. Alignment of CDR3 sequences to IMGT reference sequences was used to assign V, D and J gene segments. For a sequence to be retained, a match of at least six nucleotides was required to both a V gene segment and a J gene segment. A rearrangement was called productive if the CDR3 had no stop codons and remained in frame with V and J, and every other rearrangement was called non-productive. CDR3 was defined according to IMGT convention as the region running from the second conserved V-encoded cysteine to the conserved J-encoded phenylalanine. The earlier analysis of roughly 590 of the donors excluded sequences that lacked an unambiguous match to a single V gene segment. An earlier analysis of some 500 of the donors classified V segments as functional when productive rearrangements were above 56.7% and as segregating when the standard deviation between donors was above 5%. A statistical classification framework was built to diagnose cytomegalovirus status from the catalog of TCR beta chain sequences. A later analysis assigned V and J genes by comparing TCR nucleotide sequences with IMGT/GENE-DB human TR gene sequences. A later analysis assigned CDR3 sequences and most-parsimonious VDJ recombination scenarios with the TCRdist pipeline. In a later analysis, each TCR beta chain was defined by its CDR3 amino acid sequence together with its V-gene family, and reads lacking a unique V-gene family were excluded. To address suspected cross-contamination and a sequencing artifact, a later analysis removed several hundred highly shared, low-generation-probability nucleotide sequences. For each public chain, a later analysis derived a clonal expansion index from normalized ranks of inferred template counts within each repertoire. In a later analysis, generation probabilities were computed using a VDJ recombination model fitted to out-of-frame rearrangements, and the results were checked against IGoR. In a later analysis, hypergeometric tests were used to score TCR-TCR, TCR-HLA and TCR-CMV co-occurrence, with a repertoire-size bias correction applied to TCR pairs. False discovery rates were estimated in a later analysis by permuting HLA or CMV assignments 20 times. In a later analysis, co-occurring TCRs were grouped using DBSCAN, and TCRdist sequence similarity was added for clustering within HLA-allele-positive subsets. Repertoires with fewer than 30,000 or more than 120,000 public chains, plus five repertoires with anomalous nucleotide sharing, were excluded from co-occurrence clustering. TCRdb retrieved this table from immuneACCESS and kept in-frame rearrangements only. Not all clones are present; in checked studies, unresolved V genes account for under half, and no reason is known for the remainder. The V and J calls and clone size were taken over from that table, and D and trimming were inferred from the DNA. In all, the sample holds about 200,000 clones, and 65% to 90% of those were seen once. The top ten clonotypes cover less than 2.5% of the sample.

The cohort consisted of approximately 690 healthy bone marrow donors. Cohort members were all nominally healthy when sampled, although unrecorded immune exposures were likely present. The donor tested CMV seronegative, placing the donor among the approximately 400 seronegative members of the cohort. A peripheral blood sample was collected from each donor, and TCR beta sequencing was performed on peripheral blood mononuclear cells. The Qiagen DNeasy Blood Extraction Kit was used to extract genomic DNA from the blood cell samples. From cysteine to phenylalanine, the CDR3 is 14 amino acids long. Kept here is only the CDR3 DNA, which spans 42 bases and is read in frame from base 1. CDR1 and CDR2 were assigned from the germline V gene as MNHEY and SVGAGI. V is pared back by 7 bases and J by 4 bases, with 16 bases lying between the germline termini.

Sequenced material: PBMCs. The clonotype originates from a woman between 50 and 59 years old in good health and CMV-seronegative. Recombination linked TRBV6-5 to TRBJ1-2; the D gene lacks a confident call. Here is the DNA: TGTGCCAGCACCGCCGGAGCCCGCTTCTATGGCTACACCTTC. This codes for CASTAGARFYGYTF.